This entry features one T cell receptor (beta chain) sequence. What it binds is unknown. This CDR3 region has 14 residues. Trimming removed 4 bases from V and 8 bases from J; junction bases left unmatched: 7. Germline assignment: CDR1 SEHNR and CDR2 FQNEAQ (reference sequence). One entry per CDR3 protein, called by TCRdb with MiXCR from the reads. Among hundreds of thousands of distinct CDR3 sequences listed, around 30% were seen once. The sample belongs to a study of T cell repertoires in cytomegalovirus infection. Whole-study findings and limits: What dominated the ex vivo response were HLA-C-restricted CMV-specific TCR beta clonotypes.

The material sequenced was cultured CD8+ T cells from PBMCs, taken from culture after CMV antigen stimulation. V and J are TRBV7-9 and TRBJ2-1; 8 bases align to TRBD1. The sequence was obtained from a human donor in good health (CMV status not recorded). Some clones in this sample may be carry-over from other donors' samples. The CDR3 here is CASSWDRRSDEQFF. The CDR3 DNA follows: TGTGCCAGCAGCTGGGACAGGCGTAGCGATGAGCAGTTCTTC.